This T cell receptor (beta chain) was captured by sequencing in a study of shared clonotypes between healthy human individuals. Points on this clone: What it binds is not known.

Germline assignment: CDR1 SGHRS and CDR2 YFSETQ. The ends lost 5 bases at V and 5 bases at J; junction bases unmatched: 9. The CDR3 totals 14 residues. Study-level points and caveats: Richness estimates generally favored naive over memory subsets. It was the few donors that limited the genetic and exposure-history diversity represented.

Profiling relied on immunoSEQ multiplex PCR, and the TCRdb table lists in-frame clones only, not all of them. The sample has more than 2 million clones; roughly 95% are singletons. The sample comprised naive CD4+ T cells sorted from blood. Subset in this sample: CD45RA+ positively selected. This sequence joins TRBV5-1 and TRBJ2-5; 7 bases are a match to TRBD2. The clonotype comes from a man between 18 and 29 years old in good health. The CDR3 bases are TGCGCCAGCAGGCCGACTAGCAGGGAGGAGACCCAGTACTTC. It translates to CASRPTSREETQYF.